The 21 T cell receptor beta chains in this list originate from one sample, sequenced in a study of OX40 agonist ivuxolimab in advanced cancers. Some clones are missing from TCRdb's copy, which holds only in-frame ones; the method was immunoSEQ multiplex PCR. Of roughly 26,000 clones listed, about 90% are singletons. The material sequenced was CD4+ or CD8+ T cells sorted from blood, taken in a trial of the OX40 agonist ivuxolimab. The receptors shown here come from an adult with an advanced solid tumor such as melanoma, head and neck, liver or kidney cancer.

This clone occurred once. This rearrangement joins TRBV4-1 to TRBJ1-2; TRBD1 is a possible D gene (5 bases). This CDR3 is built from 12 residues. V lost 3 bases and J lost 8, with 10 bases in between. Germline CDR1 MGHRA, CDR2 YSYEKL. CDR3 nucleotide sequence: TGCGCCAGCAGCCATGGGGGTCGGGGCTACACCTTC. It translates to CASSHGGRGYTF.

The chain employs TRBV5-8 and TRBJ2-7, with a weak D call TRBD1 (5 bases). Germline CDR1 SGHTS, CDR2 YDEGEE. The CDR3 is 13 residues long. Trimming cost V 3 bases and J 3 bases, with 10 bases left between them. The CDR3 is CASSSHDSYEQYF. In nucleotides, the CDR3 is TGTGCCAGCAGCTCCCACGACAGCTACGAGCAGTACTTC.

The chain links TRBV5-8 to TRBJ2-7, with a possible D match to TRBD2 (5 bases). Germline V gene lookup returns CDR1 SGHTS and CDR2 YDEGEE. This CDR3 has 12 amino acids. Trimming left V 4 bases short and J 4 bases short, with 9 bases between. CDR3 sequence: CASSPRGYEQYF. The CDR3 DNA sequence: TGTGCCAGCAGCCCTCGAGGGTACGAGCAGTACTTC.

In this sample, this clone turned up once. CDR3 coding DNA: TGTGCCAGTACCGGGACTTTCAATGAGCAGTTCTTC. Translation gives CASTGTFNEQFF. The V call is TRBV19, the J call TRBJ2-1; possible D gene TRBD2, 6 bases. Germline V CDR1 and CDR2: LNHDA, SQIVND (reference sequence). V was cut by 7 bases and J by 6 bases, with 10 bases left in between. The CDR3 length is 12 residues.

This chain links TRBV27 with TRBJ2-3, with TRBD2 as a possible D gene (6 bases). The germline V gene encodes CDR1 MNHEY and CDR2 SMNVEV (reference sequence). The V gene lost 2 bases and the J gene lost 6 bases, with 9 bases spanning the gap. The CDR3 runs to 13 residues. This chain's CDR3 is CASSLLARDTQYF. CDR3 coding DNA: TGTGCCAGCAGTTTACTAGCGCGGGATACGCAGTATTTT.

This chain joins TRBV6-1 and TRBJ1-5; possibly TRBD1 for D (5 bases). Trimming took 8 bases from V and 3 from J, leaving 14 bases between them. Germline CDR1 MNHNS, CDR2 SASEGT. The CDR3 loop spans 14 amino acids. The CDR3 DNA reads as TGTGCCAGCGAGAACTGGGACCACAATCAGCCCCAGCATTTT. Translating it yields CASENWDHNQPQHF.

CDR3 amino acids: CASSLGVNTEAFF. Here the CDR3 DNA reads TGTGCCAGCAGCTTGGGGGTGAACACTGAAGCTTTCTTT. This chain connects TRBV4-2 to TRBJ1-1; TRBD1 might be the D (5 bases). Germline CDR1 is LGHNA and CDR2 is YNFKEQ. The CDR3 contains 13 residues. The V gene lost 5 bases and the J gene lost 0 bases, with 7 bases spanning the gap.

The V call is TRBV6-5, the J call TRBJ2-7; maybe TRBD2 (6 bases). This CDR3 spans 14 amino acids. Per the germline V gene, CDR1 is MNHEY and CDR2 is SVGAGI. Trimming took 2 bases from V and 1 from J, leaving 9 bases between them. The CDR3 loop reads CASSYPTRSYEQYF. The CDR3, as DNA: TGTGCCAGCAGTTACCCGACTAGATCCTACGAGCAGTACTTC.

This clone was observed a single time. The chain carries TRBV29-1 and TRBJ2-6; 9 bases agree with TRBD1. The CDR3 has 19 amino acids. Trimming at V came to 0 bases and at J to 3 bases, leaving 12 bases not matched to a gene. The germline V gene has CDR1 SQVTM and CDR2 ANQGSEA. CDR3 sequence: CSVEDRVGQGLGGANVLTF. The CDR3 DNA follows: TGCAGCGTTGAAGATCGAGTGGGACAGGGCCTTGGTGGGGCCAACGTCCTGACTTTC.

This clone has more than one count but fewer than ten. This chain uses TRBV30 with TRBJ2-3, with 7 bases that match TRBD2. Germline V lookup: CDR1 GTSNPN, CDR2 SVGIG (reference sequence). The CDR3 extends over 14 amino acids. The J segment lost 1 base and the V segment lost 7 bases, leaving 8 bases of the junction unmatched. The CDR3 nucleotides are TGTGCCTACTTGACTAGCAGTGGCACAGATACGCAGTATTTT. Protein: CAYLTSSGTDTQYF.

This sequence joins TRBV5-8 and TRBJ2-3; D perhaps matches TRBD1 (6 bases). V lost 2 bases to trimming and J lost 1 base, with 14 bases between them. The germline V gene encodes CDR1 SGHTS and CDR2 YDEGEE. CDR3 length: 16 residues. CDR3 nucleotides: TGTGCCAGCAGCTTTCCCGCCAGGGGCGGCACAGATACGCAGTATTTT. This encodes CASSFPARGGTDTQYF.

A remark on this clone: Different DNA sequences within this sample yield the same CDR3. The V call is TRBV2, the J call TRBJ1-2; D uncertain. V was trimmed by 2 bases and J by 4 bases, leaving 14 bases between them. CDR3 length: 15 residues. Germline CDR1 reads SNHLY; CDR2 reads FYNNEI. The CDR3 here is CASSELQDPSYGYTF. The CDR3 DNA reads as TGTGCCAGCAGTGAACTTCAGGATCCAAGCTATGGCTACACCTTC.

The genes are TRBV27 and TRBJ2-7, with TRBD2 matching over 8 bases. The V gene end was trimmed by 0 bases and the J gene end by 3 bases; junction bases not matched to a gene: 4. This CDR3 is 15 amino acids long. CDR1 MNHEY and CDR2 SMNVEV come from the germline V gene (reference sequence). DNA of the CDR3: TGTGCCAGCAGTTTATCGACTGCGGGGGGCTACGAGCAGTACTTC. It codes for CASSLSTAGGYEQYF.

The CDR3 region is CASSSGLSPYEQYF. CDR3 nucleotides: TGTGCCAGCAGCTCAGGACTCAGCCCCTACGAGCAGTACTTC. The chain has TRBV7-6 and TRBJ2-7, with D tentatively TRBD2 (5 bases). The CDR3 is made up of 14 amino acids. The germline V and J ends were trimmed by 4 bases and 2 bases, with 12 bases remaining between them. Germline values: CDR1 SGHVS, CDR2 FNYEAQ. The whole variable domain, remainder taken from reference TRBV7-6 and TRBJ2-7, is GAGVSQSPRYKVTKRGQDVALRCDPISGHVSLYWYRQALGQGPEFLTYFNYEAQQDKSGLPNDRFSAERPEGSISTLTIQRTEQRDSAMYRCASSSGLSPYEQYFGPGTRLTVT.

CDR3 protein: CASREPGTANYGYTF. DNA of the CDR3: TGTGCCAGCAGAGAGCCCGGGACAGCGAACTATGGCTACACCTTC. The chain joins TRBV6-1 to TRBJ1-2; the match to TRBD1 covers 7 bases. This CDR3 region has 15 residues. The J segment lost 2 bases and the V segment lost 6 bases, leaving 9 bases of the junction unmatched. CDR1 is MNHNS, CDR2 SASEGT, per germline.

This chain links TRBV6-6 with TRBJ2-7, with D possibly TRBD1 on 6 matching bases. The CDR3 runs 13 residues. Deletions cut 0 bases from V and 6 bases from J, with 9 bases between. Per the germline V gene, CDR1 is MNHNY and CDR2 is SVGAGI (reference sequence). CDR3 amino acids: CASSYSAGAEQYF. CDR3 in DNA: TGTGCCAGCAGTTACTCGGCAGGGGCCGAGCAGTACTTC.

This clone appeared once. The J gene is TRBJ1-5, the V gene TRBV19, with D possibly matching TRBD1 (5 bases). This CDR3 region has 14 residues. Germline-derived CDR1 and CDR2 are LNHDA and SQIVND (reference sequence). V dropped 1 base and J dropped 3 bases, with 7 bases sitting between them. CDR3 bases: TGTGCCAGTAGTATAGGACAGTTCAATCAGCCCCAGCATTTT. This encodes CASSIGQFNQPQHF.

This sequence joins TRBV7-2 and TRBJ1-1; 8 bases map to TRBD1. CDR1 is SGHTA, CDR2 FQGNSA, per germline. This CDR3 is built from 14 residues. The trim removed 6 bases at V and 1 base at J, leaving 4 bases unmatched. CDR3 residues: CASRPGTGNTEAFF. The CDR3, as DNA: TGTGCCAGCAGACCCGGGACAGGGAACACTGAAGCTTTCTTT.

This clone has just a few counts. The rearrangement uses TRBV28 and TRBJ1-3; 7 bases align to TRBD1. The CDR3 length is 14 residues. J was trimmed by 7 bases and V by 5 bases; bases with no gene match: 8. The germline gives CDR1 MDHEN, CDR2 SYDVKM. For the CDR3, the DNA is TGTGCCAGCAGTCCCCGGACAGGCTTGAACACCATATATTTT. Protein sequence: CASSPRTGLNTIYF.

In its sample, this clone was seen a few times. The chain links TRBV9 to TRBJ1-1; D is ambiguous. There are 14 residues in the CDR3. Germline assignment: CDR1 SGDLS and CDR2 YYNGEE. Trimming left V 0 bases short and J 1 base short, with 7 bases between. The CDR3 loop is CASSVERSNTEAFF. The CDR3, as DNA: TGTGCCAGCAGCGTAGAACGTTCGAACACTGAAGCTTTCTTT. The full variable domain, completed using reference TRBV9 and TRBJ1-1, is DSGVTQTPKHLITATGQRVTLRCSPRSGDLSVYWYQQSLDQGLQFLIQYYNGEERAKGNILERFSAQQFPDLHSELNLSSLELGDSALYFCASSVERSNTEAFFGQGTRLTVV.

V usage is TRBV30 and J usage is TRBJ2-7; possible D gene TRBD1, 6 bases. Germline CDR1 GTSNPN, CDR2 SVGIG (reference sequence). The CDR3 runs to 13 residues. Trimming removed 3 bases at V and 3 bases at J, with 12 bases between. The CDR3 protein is CAWSTGTHYEQYF. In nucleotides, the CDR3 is TGTGCCTGGAGCACCGGGACACACTACGAGCAGTACTTC.